This is a list of T cell receptor beta chains from one sample in a study of cytomegalovirus exposure and HLA in healthy donors. Using immunoSEQ multiplex PCR, the repertoire was profiled, and TCRdb retains in-frame clones only, with some absent. The data contain about 200,000 clones, about nine tenths of them singletons. The material sequenced was PBMCs. Receptors originate from a woman aged 18-29 years in good health and CMV-seropositive. Both conserved end residues are part of each CDR3. A D gene is named only where the DNA matches it firmly. Clone size is shown for a subset of rows, as once, few, many or a class of expanded clone.

CDR3 DNA	CDR3 protein	D gene	V gene	clone size	J gene	CDR3 length
TGTGCCTGCCACTCGGGGGGACTAGCGGACCTGAGCTCCTACGAGCAGTACTTC	CACHSGGLADLSSYEQYF	TRBD2	TRBV30	-	TRBJ2-7	18
TGCGCCAGCAGCCCCGGGACAGGAATGTTTAGGTATGGCTACACCTTC	CASSPGTGMFRYGYTF	TRBD1	TRBV4-1	few	TRBJ1-2	16
TGTGCCAGTAGTATTGGCCCGAACACTGAAGCTTTCTTT	CASSIGPNTEAFF	-	TRBV19	-	TRBJ1-1	13
TGTGCCAGTACGAGCTCCTACAATGAGCAGTTCTTC	CASTSSYNEQFF	-	TRBV28	once	TRBJ2-1	12
TGTGCCAGCAGTCCTACTAGCGGGCCCTACAATGAGCAGTTCTTC	CASSPTSGPYNEQFF	TRBD2	TRBV6-5	-	TRBJ2-1	15
TGTGCCAGCAGCAAACGGGAACGGACCACTGAAGCTTTCTTT	CASSKRERTTEAFF	-	TRBV11-2	-	TRBJ1-1	14
TGTGCCAGCTCACCCGGGACAACCTCTGGAAACACCATATATTTT	CASSPGTTSGNTIYF	-	TRBV18	-	TRBJ1-3	15
TGCGCCAGCAGCCAAGGTGGAGGGGGCAGGGGCTCTAGCACAGATACGCAGTATTTT	CASSQGGGGRGSSTDTQYF	-	TRBV4-1	-	TRBJ2-3	19
TGTGCCAGCAGCTCCACAGGGGGCGCTGATTATGGCTACACCTTC	CASSSTGGADYGYTF	TRBD1	TRBV5-6	-	TRBJ1-2	15
TGCGCCAGCAGCCGAGGACTAGCCCAATACAATGAGCAGTTCTTC	CASSRGLAQYNEQFF	TRBD2	TRBV5-1	-	TRBJ2-1	15
TGTGCCAGCAGCTTGAAGGGAGGCGAGCAGTACTTC	CASSLKGGEQYF	-	TRBV5-6	few	TRBJ2-7	12
TGCGCCAGCAGCGAAGGGACTAGCGGGAGCCCGCACCCCTATGACGAGCAGTACTTC	CASSEGTSGSPHPYDEQYF	TRBD2	TRBV10-1	-	TRBJ2-7	19
TGTGCCTGGAGTGCCCCCAGGACAGGAGGGGAGACCCAGTACTTC	CAWSAPRTGGETQYF	-	TRBV30	-	TRBJ2-5	15
TGTGCCAGCAGCTTAGGGGGGGCGCGCAACGAGCAGTACTTC	CASSLGGARNEQYF	-	TRBV7-3	-	TRBJ2-7	14
TGTGCCAGCAGTCGGGACAATAGCAATCAGCCCCAGCATTTT	CASSRDNSNQPQHF	-	TRBV28	-	TRBJ1-5	14
TGTGCCAGCAGTTTAGTCTTCCAGCGGCCGGCCACCTACGAGCAGTACTTC	CASSLVFQRPATYEQYF	-	TRBV28	-	TRBJ2-7	17
TGTGCCAGCTCACCACTGAATGCACAGGGCGGCAATCAGCCCCAGCATTTT	CASSPLNAQGGNQPQHF	-	TRBV18	-	TRBJ1-5	17
TGTGCCAGCAGCTTACGGAACCGCGGTCAGCCCCAGCATTTT	CASSLRNRGQPQHF	-	TRBV5-4	-	TRBJ1-5	14
TGCGCCAGCAGCCAAGATGAGACAGGAACATACGAGCAGTACTTC	CASSQDETGTYEQYF	-	TRBV4-1	-	TRBJ2-7	15
TGCGCCAGCAGCCATGGACTCTTGGGCGGGAGGAACTCCTACAATGAGCAGTTCTTC	CASSHGLLGGRNSYNEQFF	TRBD2	TRBV4-1	-	TRBJ2-1	19
TGTGCCAGTAGTATAGATGGAGGGAACACTGAAGCTTTCTTT	CASSIDGGNTEAFF	-	TRBV19	-	TRBJ1-1	14
TGTGCCATCAGTGAGGGTAGGAACACCGGGGAGCTGTTTTTT	CAISEGRNTGELFF	-	TRBV10-3	-	TRBJ2-2	14
TGTGCCAGCAGTTTATCGTCGGGATCCCACAAAACTACCGGGGAGCTGTTTTTT	CASSLSSGSHKTTGELFF	-	TRBV27	-	TRBJ2-2	18
TGTGCCAGAAGCCACCCTGTGGGGCAGCCGAATGAAAAACTGTTTTTT	CARSHPVGQPNEKLFF	-	TRBV5-3	-	TRBJ1-4	16
TGTGCCAGCAGCGTAGCTGAGGGGAACACTGAAGCTTTCTTT	CASSVAEGNTEAFF	-	TRBV9	-	TRBJ1-1	14
TGTGCCAGCAGTTTAGCGGGACCCTCTCAGCCCCAGCATTTT	CASSLAGPSQPQHF	-	TRBV28	-	TRBJ1-5	14